Listed below are T cell receptor beta chains from one sample, sequenced in a study of T cell responses to AZD1222 COVID-19 vaccine. Clones were sequenced by immunoSEQ multiplex PCR, and TCRdb holds only the in-frame ones, with some missing. The table has more than 140,000 clones, 90% to 95% seen once. The sequencing used peripheral blood, collected on day 0 of AZD1222 vaccination. The receptors come from an adult in good health. CDR3s include the opening cysteine and the closing phenylalanine or tryptophan. Each record gives: clone size, J gene, V gene, D gene, CDR3 protein, CDR3 DNA. A D gene is named only where the DNA matches it firmly. A row's size may be missing; if present it is once, few, many or a size class.

clone size: NA; J gene: TRBJ2-5; V gene: TRBV18; D gene: NA; CDR3 protein: CASSPRRRQETQYF; CDR3 DNA: TGTGCCAGCTCACCAAGGCGGCGACAAGAGACCCAGTACTTC
clone size: NA; J gene: TRBJ2-3; V gene: TRBV9; D gene: NA; CDR3 protein: CASSVGGWSDTQYF; CDR3 DNA: TGTGCCAGCAGCGTAGGGGGCTGGTCGGATACGCAGTATTTT
clone size: NA; J gene: TRBJ2-2; V gene: TRBV6-2/TRBV6-3; D gene: NA; CDR3 protein: CASSYEGRPTGELFF; CDR3 DNA: TGTGCCAGCAGTTACGAAGGCAGGCCTACCGGGGAGCTGTTTTTT
clone size: NA; J gene: TRBJ2-7; V gene: TRBV11-2; D gene: NA; CDR3 protein: CASSLGAWEQYF; CDR3 DNA: TGTGCCAGCAGCTTAGGGGCGTGGGAGCAGTACTTC
clone size: NA; J gene: TRBJ2-2; V gene: TRBV30; D gene: NA; CDR3 protein: CAWTAGRGRGGTGELFF; CDR3 DNA: TGTGCCTGGACCGCTGGAAGGGGCAGGGGGGGCACCGGGGAGCTGTTTTTT
clone size: NA; J gene: TRBJ2-7; V gene: TRBV2; D gene: NA; CDR3 protein: CATGVGPISHEQYF; CDR3 DNA: TGTGCCACTGGGGTGGGACCAATCTCCCACGAGCAGTACTTC
clone size: NA; J gene: TRBJ1-4; V gene: TRBV4-3; D gene: NA; CDR3 protein: CASSQDGATNEKLFF; CDR3 DNA: TGCGCCAGCAGCCAGGACGGGGCAACTAATGAAAAACTGTTTTTT
clone size: NA; J gene: TRBJ1-4; V gene: TRBV7-6; D gene: NA; CDR3 protein: CASSFLPGSGEKLFF; CDR3 DNA: TGTGCCAGCAGCTTCCTCCCGGGGTCCGGAGAAAAACTGTTTTTT
clone size: NA; J gene: TRBJ2-1; V gene: TRBV29-1; D gene: NA; CDR3 protein: CSVQTGNPYNEQFF; CDR3 DNA: TGCAGCGTCCAAACAGGAAACCCCTACAATGAGCAGTTCTTC
clone size: NA; J gene: TRBJ2-3; V gene: TRBV27; D gene: NA; CDR3 protein: CASSLYPPLVRGTDTQYF; CDR3 DNA: TGTGCCAGCAGTTTATACCCACCTCTGGTTCGAGGGACAGATACGCAGTATTTT
clone size: NA; J gene: TRBJ1-6; V gene: TRBV9; D gene: NA; CDR3 protein: CASSVDAVPPLHF; CDR3 DNA: TGTGCCAGCAGCGTAGACGCCGTCCCACCCCTCCACTTT
clone size: NA; J gene: TRBJ2-7; V gene: TRBV5-6; D gene: NA; CDR3 protein: CASKVPDSYEQYF; CDR3 DNA: TGTGCCAGCAAAGTCCCGGACTCCTACGAGCAGTACTTC
clone size: NA; J gene: TRBJ2-1; V gene: TRBV11-2; D gene: NA; CDR3 protein: CASSSGLPENEQFF; CDR3 DNA: TGTGCCAGCAGCTCGGGACTCCCAGAGAATGAGCAGTTCTTC
clone size: NA; J gene: TRBJ1-5; V gene: TRBV5-1; D gene: NA; CDR3 protein: CASSLEAVSPIRSNQPQHF; CDR3 DNA: TGCGCCAGCAGCTTGGAGGCGGTCTCTCCGATAAGGAGCAATCAGCCCCAGCATTTT
clone size: NA; J gene: TRBJ1-2; V gene: TRBV5-1; D gene: NA; CDR3 protein: CASSSEGGNYGYTF; CDR3 DNA: TGCGCCAGCAGCTCCGAAGGGGGAAACTATGGCTACACCTTC
clone size: NA; J gene: TRBJ1-4; V gene: TRBV18; D gene: NA; CDR3 protein: CASSRQGQPNEKLFF; CDR3 DNA: TGTGCCAGCTCACGGCAGGGGCAACCTAATGAAAAACTGTTTTTT
clone size: NA; J gene: TRBJ2-7; V gene: TRBV7-2; D gene: NA; CDR3 protein: CASTLYPGVARGNEQYF; CDR3 DNA: TGTGCCAGCACCTTATACCCGGGGGTAGCGCGAGGAAACGAGCAGTACTTC
clone size: NA; J gene: TRBJ2-1; V gene: TRBV19; D gene: NA; CDR3 protein: CASSIGMPVGQFF; CDR3 DNA: TGTGCCAGTAGTATAGGTATGCCGGTGGGGCAGTTCTTC
clone size: NA; J gene: TRBJ2-5; V gene: TRBV6-5; D gene: NA; CDR3 protein: CASSYLYREQETQYF; CDR3 DNA: TGTGCCAGCAGTTACCTATACAGGGAACAAGAGACCCAGTACTTC
clone size: NA; J gene: TRBJ2-1; V gene: TRBV7-3; D gene: TRBD2; CDR3 protein: CASSTDSRLARDEQFF; CDR3 DNA: TGTGCCAGCAGCACGGACTCTCGACTAGCTAGGGATGAGCAGTTCTTC
clone size: NA; J gene: TRBJ2-7; V gene: TRBV4-2; D gene: TRBD2; CDR3 protein: CASSATSGSGYEQYF; CDR3 DNA: TGTGCCAGCAGTGCGACTAGCGGGAGTGGTTACGAGCAGTACTTC
clone size: NA; J gene: TRBJ1-6; V gene: TRBV2; D gene: TRBD1; CDR3 protein: CASRGTGGGNSPLHF; CDR3 DNA: TGTGCCAGCAGGGGGACAGGGGGTGGTAATTCACCCCTCCACTTT
clone size: NA; J gene: TRBJ1-2; V gene: TRBV10-3; D gene: TRBD1; CDR3 protein: CAIRGTAEGYGYTF; CDR3 DNA: TGTGCCATCAGGGGGACAGCTGAGGGGTATGGCTACACCTTC
clone size: NA; J gene: TRBJ2-5; V gene: TRBV5-8; D gene: TRBD2; CDR3 protein: CASSLGRLAGGSLGQETQYF; CDR3 DNA: TGTGCCAGCAGCTTGGGTCGGCTAGCGGGAGGATCCCTCGGCCAAGAGACCCAGTACTTC
clone size: NA; J gene: TRBJ2-1; V gene: TRBV5-4; D gene: TRBD2; CDR3 protein: CASSSLAVPYNEQFF; CDR3 DNA: TGTGCCAGCAGCTCTCTAGCGGTACCGTACAATGAGCAGTTCTTC
clone size: NA; J gene: TRBJ2-7; V gene: TRBV4-3; D gene: NA; CDR3 protein: CASSSLQRSYEQYF; CDR3 DNA: TGCGCCAGCAGCTCCCTCCAGCGGAGCTACGAGCAGTACTTC
clone size: NA; J gene: TRBJ1-1; V gene: TRBV13; D gene: NA; CDR3 protein: CASSLNGNTEAFF; CDR3 DNA: TGTGCCAGCAGCTTGAACGGCAACACTGAAGCTTTCTTT
clone size: once; J gene: TRBJ2-2; V gene: TRBV5-1; D gene: TRBD2; CDR3 protein: CASSFGLAANTGELFF; CDR3 DNA: TGCGCCAGCAGCTTTGGACTAGCGGCTAACACCGGGGAGCTGTTTTTT
clone size: NA; J gene: TRBJ1-6; V gene: TRBV7-9; D gene: NA; CDR3 protein: CASSTRSNSPLHF; CDR3 DNA: TGTGCCAGCAGCACCCGCTCCAATTCACCCCTCCACTTT
clone size: few; J gene: TRBJ2-5; V gene: TRBV7-3; D gene: TRBD2; CDR3 protein: CASSLIGAGAPLQETQYF; CDR3 DNA: TGTGCCAGCAGCTTAATAGGGGCGGGAGCTCCCCTTCAAGAGACCCAGTACTTC
clone size: NA; J gene: TRBJ2-7; V gene: TRBV10-3; D gene: NA; CDR3 protein: CAISAPPGEQYF; CDR3 DNA: TGTGCCATCAGTGCTCCTCCCGGGGAGCAGTACTTC
clone size: NA; J gene: TRBJ1-1; V gene: TRBV13; D gene: NA; CDR3 protein: CASSLGQYTEAFF; CDR3 DNA: TGTGCCAGCAGCCTAGGACAGTACACTGAAGCTTTCTTT
clone size: once; J gene: TRBJ2-5; V gene: TRBV28; D gene: NA; CDR3 protein: CASSLWTDQETQYF; CDR3 DNA: TGTGCCAGCAGTTTATGGACAGACCAAGAGACCCAGTACTTC
clone size: NA; J gene: TRBJ1-1; V gene: TRBV6-5; D gene: NA; CDR3 protein: CASRSGPYFEAFF; CDR3 DNA: TGTGCCAGCAGGTCGGGACCGTATTTTGAAGCTTTCTTT
clone size: NA; J gene: TRBJ2-7; V gene: TRBV6-2/TRBV6-3; D gene: TRBD1; CDR3 protein: CASSYSTGTYEQYF; CDR3 DNA: TGTGCCAGCAGTTACTCGACAGGGACCTACGAGCAGTACTTC
clone size: NA; J gene: TRBJ1-2; V gene: TRBV18; D gene: NA; CDR3 protein: CASSLNSAQGRAFYGYTF; CDR3 DNA: TGTGCCAGCTCACTGAATTCCGCACAGGGAAGGGCTTTCTATGGCTACACCTTC
clone size: NA; J gene: TRBJ1-1; V gene: TRBV14; D gene: NA; CDR3 protein: CASSQDFGLGRTEAFF; CDR3 DNA: TGTGCCAGCAGCCAAGATTTTGGCTTAGGGCGCACTGAAGCTTTCTTT
clone size: NA; J gene: TRBJ1-5; V gene: TRBV27; D gene: NA; CDR3 protein: CASSPTRGYQPQHF; CDR3 DNA: TGTGCCAGCAGTCCCACCCGGGGCTATCAGCCCCAGCATTTT
clone size: NA; J gene: TRBJ2-1; V gene: TRBV6-5; D gene: NA; CDR3 protein: CASSYSKRDIEQFF; CDR3 DNA: TGTGCCAGCAGTTACTCTAAACGGGATATCGAGCAGTTCTTC
clone size: NA; J gene: TRBJ2-1; V gene: TRBV7-8; D gene: TRBD2; CDR3 protein: CASSPVGLADSSYNEQFF; CDR3 DNA: TGTGCCAGCAGCCCGGTGGGACTAGCGGACTCCTCCTACAATGAGCAGTTCTTC
clone size: NA; J gene: TRBJ2-7; V gene: TRBV11-2; D gene: NA; CDR3 protein: CASSFDQPSLYEQYF; CDR3 DNA: TGTGCCAGCAGCTTTGACCAGCCTTCCCTCTACGAGCAGTACTTC
clone size: NA; J gene: TRBJ2-2; V gene: TRBV5-1; D gene: TRBD2; CDR3 protein: CASSLAGTNTGELFF; CDR3 DNA: TGCGCCAGCAGCCTAGCGGGAACGAACACCGGGGAGCTGTTTTTT
clone size: NA; J gene: TRBJ2-1; V gene: TRBV5-6; D gene: NA; CDR3 protein: CASSLGAGSRTNEQFF; CDR3 DNA: TGTGCCAGCAGCTTGGGTGCGGGAAGTAGGACCAATGAGCAGTTCTTC
clone size: NA; J gene: TRBJ1-2; V gene: TRBV28; D gene: NA; CDR3 protein: CASSPAPPRLEGYTF; CDR3 DNA: TGTGCCAGCAGTCCCGCCCCCCCCAGGCTAGAGGGCTACACCTTC
clone size: NA; J gene: TRBJ2-5; V gene: TRBV11-2; D gene: NA; CDR3 protein: CASSLAETQYF; CDR3 DNA: TGTGCCAGCAGCTTAGCCGAGACCCAGTACTTC
clone size: NA; J gene: TRBJ2-1; V gene: TRBV5-4; D gene: NA; CDR3 protein: CASSPTPNEQFF; CDR3 DNA: TGTGCCAGCAGCCCCACCCCTAATGAGCAGTTCTTC
clone size: NA; J gene: TRBJ2-1; V gene: TRBV3-1/TRBV3-2; D gene: NA; CDR3 protein: CASSQEGAVYNEQFF; CDR3 DNA: TGTGCCAGCAGCCAAGAAGGTGCAGTTTACAATGAGCAGTTCTTC
clone size: NA; J gene: TRBJ1-2; V gene: TRBV4-1; D gene: TRBD1; CDR3 protein: CASSQEDRTGATF; CDR3 DNA: TGCGCCAGCAGCCAAGAGGATAGGACAGGGGCCACCTTC